Listed below are T cell receptor beta chains from one sample, sequenced in a study of T cell repertoires in ileal Crohn's disease. Measured with immunoSEQ multiplex PCR; TCRdb has only the in-frame clones, and not every one. Seen here are approximately 6,900 clones, about three quarters observed once, and the top ten hold about 9.8%. Sequenced sample: ileal tissue. The source is an adult with Crohn's disease. CDR3s include the opening cysteine and the closing phenylalanine or tryptophan. Fields, in order: J gene, V gene, clone size, D gene, CDR3 DNA, CDR3 protein. D genes are given only for firm matches. Size tells how often a clone was seen (once, few, many) or the class of an expanded clone, and some rows leave it out.

j_gene: TRBJ2-5; v_gene: TRBV7-7; abundance: NA; d_gene: TRBD2; CDR3nt: TGTGCCAGCAGCTTAGAGACTAGCGGCCTTAAAGAGACCCAGTACTTC; CDR3aa: CASSLETSGLKETQYF
j_gene: TRBJ2-7; v_gene: TRBV19; abundance: NA; d_gene: TRBD1; CDR3nt: TGTGCCACCAAGGGGACAGGGGGACGAGGCGGCTACGAGCAGTACTTC; CDR3aa: CATKGTGGRGGYEQYF
j_gene: TRBJ1-6; v_gene: TRBV19; abundance: NA; d_gene: NA; CDR3nt: TGTGCCAGTAAGGGGGGGCATCTGGATAATTCACCCCTCCACTTT; CDR3aa: CASKGGHLDNSPLHF
j_gene: TRBJ1-2; v_gene: TRBV6-5; abundance: NA; d_gene: NA; CDR3nt: TGTGCCAGCAGACGTGACTCCGCAAACTATGGCTACACCTTC; CDR3aa: CASRRDSANYGYTF
j_gene: TRBJ2-5; v_gene: TRBV18; abundance: NA; d_gene: NA; CDR3nt: TGTGCCAGCCCGCCATTCCCGGAGAGAGAAGAGACCCAGTACTTC; CDR3aa: CASPPFPEREETQYF
j_gene: TRBJ2-7; v_gene: TRBV7-9; abundance: NA; d_gene: TRBD1; CDR3nt: TGTGCCAGCAGCTGGACAGGGAACGAGCAGTACTTC; CDR3aa: CASSWTGNEQYF
j_gene: TRBJ2-7; v_gene: TRBV6-5; abundance: NA; d_gene: TRBD1; CDR3nt: TGTGCCAGCAGTTGGGGACAGGAAGAGTACTTC; CDR3aa: CASSWGQEEYF
j_gene: TRBJ2-1; v_gene: TRBV27; abundance: few; d_gene: NA; CDR3nt: TGTGCCAGCAGTTTAATGGCAGATCCCTACAATGAGCAGTTCTTC; CDR3aa: CASSLMADPYNEQFF
j_gene: TRBJ2-7; v_gene: TRBV25-1; abundance: NA; d_gene: TRBD1; CDR3nt: TGTGCCAGCAGTGAATTGGGAAGGGGGCTGGGCGAGCAGTACTTC; CDR3aa: CASSELGRGLGEQYF
j_gene: TRBJ2-1; v_gene: TRBV29-1; abundance: NA; d_gene: NA; CDR3nt: TGCAGCGTTGAAGAACCGGGGAGCAATGAGCAGTTCTTC; CDR3aa: CSVEEPGSNEQFF
j_gene: TRBJ1-1; v_gene: TRBV5-1; abundance: NA; d_gene: NA; CDR3nt: TGCGCCAGCAGCTTTCAGGGCGCCTCGAACACTGAAGCTTTCTTT; CDR3aa: CASSFQGASNTEAFF
j_gene: TRBJ2-3; v_gene: TRBV4-1; abundance: NA; d_gene: TRBD1; CDR3nt: TGCGCCAGCAGCCAAATCGGGACAGGAAGCACAGATACGCAGTATTTT; CDR3aa: CASSQIGTGSTDTQYF
j_gene: TRBJ2-5; v_gene: TRBV4-1; abundance: NA; d_gene: TRBD2; CDR3nt: TGCGCCAGCAGCCAAGACGGGACTAGCGTAGAGACCCAGTACTTC; CDR3aa: CASSQDGTSVETQYF
j_gene: TRBJ2-7; v_gene: TRBV5-1; abundance: NA; d_gene: TRBD1; CDR3nt: TGCGCCAGCAGCGTCGGGACAGGGGGACTCTACGAGCAGTACTTC; CDR3aa: CASSVGTGGLYEQYF
j_gene: TRBJ2-5; v_gene: TRBV4-3; abundance: NA; d_gene: NA; CDR3nt: TGCGCCAGCAGCCAAGATGGGGGTAGGGGGACCCAAGAGACCCAGTACTTC; CDR3aa: CASSQDGGRGTQETQYF
j_gene: TRBJ1-5; v_gene: TRBV19; abundance: NA; d_gene: NA; CDR3nt: TGTGCCAGTAGTGTGGAGGCGAGCCAGCCCCAGCATTTT; CDR3aa: CASSVEASQPQHF
j_gene: TRBJ2-7; v_gene: TRBV5-1; abundance: NA; d_gene: TRBD1; CDR3nt: TGCGCCAGCAGCCACCGGACAGGGATGGCCTACGAGCAGTACTTC; CDR3aa: CASSHRTGMAYEQYF
j_gene: TRBJ2-1; v_gene: TRBV19; abundance: NA; d_gene: TRBD1; CDR3nt: TGTGCCACCGGACAGGAGCTGTACAATGAGCAGTTCTTC; CDR3aa: CATGQELYNEQFF
j_gene: TRBJ2-4; v_gene: TRBV5-4; abundance: NA; d_gene: TRBD2; CDR3nt: TGTGCGGCGGGGGAGACCAAAAACATTCAGTACTTC; CDR3aa: CAAGETKNIQYF
j_gene: TRBJ2-7; v_gene: TRBV6-6; abundance: NA; d_gene: NA; CDR3nt: TGTGCCAGCACCGCGGCTAGATCCGAGCAGTACTTC; CDR3aa: CASTAARSEQYF
j_gene: TRBJ2-7; v_gene: TRBV6-5; abundance: NA; d_gene: NA; CDR3nt: TGTGCCAGCAGACAACATAACTACGAGCAGTACTTC; CDR3aa: CASRQHNYEQYF
j_gene: TRBJ1-4; v_gene: TRBV29-1; abundance: NA; d_gene: NA; CDR3nt: TGCAGCGCTAGGACAGAAAAACTGTTTTTT; CDR3aa: CSARTEKLFF
j_gene: TRBJ2-7; v_gene: TRBV19; abundance: NA; d_gene: NA; CDR3nt: TGTGCCAGTAGAGAGGGCTACGAGCAGTACTTC; CDR3aa: CASREGYEQYF
j_gene: TRBJ2-7; v_gene: TRBV6-1; abundance: NA; d_gene: TRBD2; CDR3nt: TGTGCCAGCAGTGAAGCGCTTCTAGCGGGGGACTACGAGCAGTACTTC; CDR3aa: CASSEALLAGDYEQYF
j_gene: TRBJ2-2; v_gene: TRBV2; abundance: NA; d_gene: TRBD2; CDR3nt: TGTGCCAGCAGGCCCCCCAATAGCGGGGGGCGGGTGAACACCGGGGAGCTGTTTTTT; CDR3aa: CASRPPNSGGRVNTGELFF
j_gene: TRBJ2-1; v_gene: TRBV7-3; abundance: NA; d_gene: TRBD2; CDR3nt: TGTGCCAGCAGCTCTCTAGCGGGAGGCAGTCAGCATGAGCAGTTCTTC; CDR3aa: CASSSLAGGSQHEQFF
j_gene: TRBJ2-3; v_gene: TRBV19; abundance: NA; d_gene: NA; CDR3nt: TGTGCCAGTAGTAACATGGCAGATACGCAGTATTTT; CDR3aa: CASSNMADTQYF
j_gene: TRBJ1-2; v_gene: TRBV25-1; abundance: NA; d_gene: TRBD1; CDR3nt: TGTGCCAGCGGGGGACAGGGGGCGGGTGGCTACACCTTC; CDR3aa: CASGGQGAGGYTF
j_gene: TRBJ1-5; v_gene: TRBV4-3; abundance: NA; d_gene: NA; CDR3nt: TGCGCCAGCAGCCAAGATGCGGGGGGGAATCAGCCCCAGCATTTT; CDR3aa: CASSQDAGGNQPQHF
j_gene: TRBJ1-2; v_gene: TRBV11-2; abundance: NA; d_gene: NA; CDR3nt: TGTGCCAGCAGCCACACAGAGTATGGCTACACCTTC; CDR3aa: CASSHTEYGYTF
j_gene: TRBJ1-1; v_gene: TRBV28; abundance: NA; d_gene: NA; CDR3nt: TGTGCCAGCAGTTTGGCGGGGGCTGAAGCTTTCTTT; CDR3aa: CASSLAGAEAFF
j_gene: TRBJ2-1; v_gene: TRBV9; abundance: few; d_gene: NA; CDR3nt: TGTGCCAGCAGCGTATCGGAGCATAGCAGTGAGCAGTTCTTC; CDR3aa: CASSVSEHSSEQFF
j_gene: TRBJ2-5; v_gene: TRBV7-6; abundance: NA; d_gene: TRBD2; CDR3nt: TGTGCCAGCAGCCCGGGGGGGCCCCAAGAGACCCAGTACTTC; CDR3aa: CASSPGGPQETQYF
j_gene: TRBJ1-1; v_gene: TRBV18; abundance: NA; d_gene: NA; CDR3nt: TGTGCCAGCTCCCCCGACGGGGGTGTGAACACTGAAGCTTTCTTT; CDR3aa: CASSPDGGVNTEAFF
j_gene: TRBJ2-1; v_gene: TRBV6-6; abundance: NA; d_gene: NA; CDR3nt: TGTGCCAGCAGTGGACAGATTTACAATGAGCAGTTCTTC; CDR3aa: CASSGQIYNEQFF
j_gene: TRBJ2-1; v_gene: TRBV27; abundance: NA; d_gene: NA; CDR3nt: TGTGCCAGCAGCCCAAATTCTAGGATCAATGAGCAGTTCTTC; CDR3aa: CASSPNSRINEQFF
j_gene: TRBJ1-1; v_gene: TRBV2; abundance: once; d_gene: TRBD1; CDR3nt: TGTGCCAGCAAGCTGACAGGGGGCACTGAAGCTTTCTTT; CDR3aa: CASKLTGGTEAFF
j_gene: TRBJ2-7; v_gene: TRBV10-2; abundance: NA; d_gene: TRBD1; CDR3nt: TGCGCCAGCCTCCCTCAAGGACAGGGGTTGGACGAGCAGTACTTC; CDR3aa: CASLPQGQGLDEQYF
j_gene: TRBJ1-2; v_gene: TRBV28; abundance: NA; d_gene: TRBD1; CDR3nt: TGTGCCAGCAGCTCTTCGCTCGGGACAGGGGGCAAGGGAAACTACACCTTC; CDR3aa: CASSSSLGTGGKGNYTF
j_gene: TRBJ1-4; v_gene: TRBV30; abundance: NA; d_gene: NA; CDR3nt: TGTGCCTGGAGTGTACTCGCGGGGGGTGAAAAACTGTTTTTT; CDR3aa: CAWSVLAGGEKLFF
j_gene: TRBJ1-2; v_gene: TRBV7-2; abundance: NA; d_gene: NA; CDR3nt: TGTGCCAGCAGCACTGGACATGGCTATGGCTACACCTTC; CDR3aa: CASSTGHGYGYTF
j_gene: TRBJ1-1; v_gene: TRBV13; abundance: NA; d_gene: TRBD1; CDR3nt: TGTGCCGGGACGGGGGGACAGGCGATCACTGAAGCTTTCTTT; CDR3aa: CAGTGGQAITEAFF
j_gene: TRBJ2-2; v_gene: TRBV28; abundance: NA; d_gene: NA; CDR3nt: TGTGCCAGCAGCCTGACTACGGTCACCGGGGAGCTGTTTTTT; CDR3aa: CASSLTTVTGELFF
j_gene: TRBJ2-1; v_gene: TRBV5-4; abundance: once; d_gene: NA; CDR3nt: TGTGCCAGCAGCTTACTAGTAGGGAATGAGCAGTTCTTC; CDR3aa: CASSLLVGNEQFF
j_gene: TRBJ2-7; v_gene: TRBV4-3; abundance: NA; d_gene: TRBD2; CDR3nt: TGCGCCAGCAGCCGAGGGACTAGCGGGAACTACGAGCAGTACTTC; CDR3aa: CASSRGTSGNYEQYF
j_gene: TRBJ2-5; v_gene: TRBV19; abundance: NA; d_gene: NA; CDR3nt: TGTGCCAGTAGTTTCACCCTCGGACTACAAGAGACCCAGTACTTC; CDR3aa: CASSFTLGLQETQYF
j_gene: TRBJ2-3; v_gene: TRBV29-1; abundance: NA; d_gene: TRBD2; CDR3nt: TGCAGCGTCACGGGACTAGCGGGGCCCACAGATACGCAGTATTTT; CDR3aa: CSVTGLAGPTDTQYF
j_gene: TRBJ1-3; v_gene: TRBV27; abundance: NA; d_gene: TRBD1; CDR3nt: TGTGCCAGCCGGTATCAGGGGGAGAGTCACACCATATATTTT; CDR3aa: CASRYQGESHTIYF
j_gene: TRBJ2-5; v_gene: TRBV28; abundance: NA; d_gene: TRBD1; CDR3nt: TGTGCCAGCAGTCAAACAGGGGGCGGTGAGACCCAGTACTTC; CDR3aa: CASSQTGGGETQYF
j_gene: TRBJ2-5; v_gene: TRBV18; abundance: NA; d_gene: NA; CDR3nt: TGTGCCAGCTCCCCAGCCGCGGAGACCCAGTACTTC; CDR3aa: CASSPAAETQYF
j_gene: TRBJ2-1; v_gene: TRBV5-1; abundance: few; d_gene: TRBD2; CDR3nt: TGCGCCAGCAGCTTCAGCGGGGACTACAATGAGCAGTTCTTC; CDR3aa: CASSFSGDYNEQFF
j_gene: TRBJ1-1; v_gene: TRBV10-1; abundance: once; d_gene: TRBD1; CDR3nt: TGCGCCAGCAATACAGGGGTGGGCACTGAAGCTTTCTTT; CDR3aa: CASNTGVGTEAFF
j_gene: TRBJ1-2; v_gene: TRBV5-1; abundance: few; d_gene: TRBD1; CDR3nt: TGCGCCAGCAGCCGCCAGACAGGGGCCGAGGGCTACACCTTC; CDR3aa: CASSRQTGAEGYTF
j_gene: TRBJ2-7; v_gene: TRBV29-1; abundance: once; d_gene: NA; CDR3nt: TGCAGCGCCCAAGGCCAGGGCGCATACGAGCAGTACTTC; CDR3aa: CSAQGQGAYEQYF